This TCR beta chain was observed in a study of identifying expanded T cells in peripheral blood. Study observations and caveats: Differentially abundant clones: around 1.1 between replicates, about 16 at roughly 15 days, 19 at four. Two-week clone count variance significantly increased as total template count grew.

Sequencing was performed with immunoSEQ multiplex PCR; in TCRdb, only in-frame clones are kept and a portion is missing. The sample lists around 99,000 clones, around 89% seen once, with 6.5% to 9% in the top ten. A word on this clone: The antigen remains undetermined.

The CDR3 consists of 13 residues. V was pared by 7 bases and J by 7 bases, with 8 bases of the junction left unmatched. CDR1 and CDR2 (germline): MNHNY, SVGAGI (reference sequence). The chain links TRBV6-6 to TRBJ1-1; 8 bases agree with TRBD1. Sequencing was carried out using blood. This receptor was taken from a person between 18 and 75 years old in good health. The CDR3 reads CASTLAGQGEAFF. The CDR3 DNA reads TGTGCCAGCACCCTCGCCGGACAGGGTGAAGCTTTCTTT.